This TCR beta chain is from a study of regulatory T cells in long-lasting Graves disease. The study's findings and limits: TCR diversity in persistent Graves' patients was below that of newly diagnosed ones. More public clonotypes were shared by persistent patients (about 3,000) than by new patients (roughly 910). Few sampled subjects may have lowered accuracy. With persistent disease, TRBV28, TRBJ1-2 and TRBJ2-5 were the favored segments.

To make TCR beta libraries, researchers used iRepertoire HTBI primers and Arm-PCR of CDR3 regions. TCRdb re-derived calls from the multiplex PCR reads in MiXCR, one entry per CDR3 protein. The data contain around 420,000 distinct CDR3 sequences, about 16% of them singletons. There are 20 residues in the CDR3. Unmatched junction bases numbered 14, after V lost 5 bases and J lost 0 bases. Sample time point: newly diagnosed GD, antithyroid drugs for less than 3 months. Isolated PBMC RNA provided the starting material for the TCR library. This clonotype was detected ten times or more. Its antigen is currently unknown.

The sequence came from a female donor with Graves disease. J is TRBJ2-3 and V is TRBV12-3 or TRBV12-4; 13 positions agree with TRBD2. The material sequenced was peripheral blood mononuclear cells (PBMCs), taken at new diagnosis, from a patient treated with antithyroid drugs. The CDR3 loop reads CASSIRLAGGPNSSTDTQYF. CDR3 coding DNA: TGTGCCAGCAGTATAAGACTAGCGGGGGGTCCGAATTCTAGCACAGATACGCAGTATTTT.